These 18 T cell receptor beta chains share one sample of origin, sequenced in a study of blood T cell repertoires in COVID-19. The method was immunoSEQ multiplex PCR; TCRdb's version includes in-frame clones alone and lacks a portion of them. The data show approximately 110,000 clones, 81% seen once. The sequenced material came from peripheral blood. All receptors derive from a woman in her 70s with acute or convalescent COVID-19.

The chain employs TRBV5-4 and TRBJ2-1; D ambiguous. The CDR3 is 13 amino acids. The germline V and J ends were trimmed by 5 bases and 3 bases, with 9 bases remaining between them. CDR1 and CDR2 (germline): SGHNT, YYREEE (reference sequence). The CDR3, as DNA: TGTGCCAGCAGATCAGATGTCTACAATGAGCAGTTCTTC. Translated, it gives CASRSDVYNEQFF.

This clone was picked up one time. The chain employs TRBV30 and TRBJ1-2; 9 nucleotides match TRBD1. CDR3 length equals 16 residues. J was trimmed by 8 bases and V by 3 bases; bases with no gene match: 16. Germline V gene lookup returns CDR1 GTSNPN and CDR2 SVGIG (reference sequence). DNA for the CDR3: TGTGCCTGGAGGGCCGAATCGAACGGACAGGGGTACGGCTACACCTTC. This codes for CAWRAESNGQGYGYTF.

The chain couples TRBV20-1 to TRBJ2-5; D is unclear. The V gene lost 1 base and the J gene lost 5 bases, with 5 bases spanning the gap. Germline V CDR1 and CDR2: DFQATT, SNEGSKA (reference sequence). This CDR3 is 11 amino acids long. The CDR3 DNA reads TGCAGTGCTAGAGTTCGGGAGACCCAGTACTTC. Protein sequence: CSARVRETQYF.

This sequence joins TRBV18 and TRBJ1-5; TRBD1 matches 12 bases. Trimming cost V 1 base and J 5 bases; bases outside gene matches: 6. This CDR3 has 17 residues. The germline V gene has CDR1 KGHSH and CDR2 LQKENI. CDR3 in DNA: TGTGCCAGCTCACCACGGGACAGGGGGCCTGATCATCAGCCCCAGCATTTT. Translating it yields CASSPRDRGPDHQPQHF.

A remark on this clone: In the same sample, other DNA sequences code for this CDR3. The chain employs TRBV6-5 and TRBJ1-3; D possibly corresponds to TRBD1 (6 bases). Germline loops: CDR1 MNHEY, CDR2 SVGAGI. V dropped 3 bases and J dropped 0 bases, with 9 bases sitting between them. CDR3 length: 15 residues. The CDR3 DNA is TGTGCCAGCAGTTATAGGGGGTTCTCTGGAAACACCATATATTTT. Translated: CASSYRGFSGNTIYF.

This clone has more than one count but fewer than ten. The chain employs TRBV3-1 (or the pseudogene TRBV3-2) and TRBJ2-6; TRBD2 agrees at 12 bases. Germline CDR1 is LGHDT and CDR2 is YNNKEL (reference sequence). The CDR3 length is 17 residues. Trimming at V came to 5 bases and at J to 0 bases, leaving 2 bases not matched to a gene. The CDR3 spells CASSVGLAGSGANVLTF. The CDR3 nucleotides are TGTGCCAGCAGCGTGGGACTAGCGGGCTCTGGGGCCAACGTCCTGACTTTC.

V is TRBV4-3 and J is TRBJ2-7, with 7 bases fitting TRBD1. V gave up 0 bases and J gave up 3 bases; unmatched junction bases: 14. Germline values: CDR1 LGHNA, CDR2 YSLEER. CDR3 length: 18 amino acids. For the CDR3, the DNA is TGCGCCAGCAGCCAAGAGTTTGGGGGAACAGGGGTGGACTACGAGCAGTACTTC. It encodes CASSQEFGGTGVDYEQYF.

This sequence joins TRBV7-2 and TRBJ1-5; perhaps TRBD1 as D (5 bases). V was pared by 1 base and J by 5 bases, with 12 bases between. Germline V gene sequence: CDR1 SGHTA, CDR2 FQGNSA. The CDR3 has 15 amino acids. CDR3 loop: CASSLGGRQDQPQHF. The CDR3 DNA reads TGTGCCAGCAGCTTAGGGGGGAGGCAGGATCAGCCCCAGCATTTT.

This clone appeared once. The rearrangement links TRBV19 to TRBJ1-6; D gene uncertain. Germline assignment: CDR1 LNHDA and CDR2 SQIVND (reference sequence). The V end lost 1 base, the J end lost 7 bases, and 14 bases lay between the germline ends. This CDR3 is built from 16 residues. CDR3 DNA sequence: TGTGCCAGTAGTATAGTGCCGGGATCTTTGAATTCACCCCTCCACTTT. This sequence encodes CASSIVPGSLNSPLHF.

The table lists this clone with a few counts. This sequence joins TRBV4-3 and TRBJ2-1; 7 bases match TRBD1. CDR1 is LGHNA, CDR2 YSLEER, per germline. This CDR3 region has 16 residues. The trim removed 1 base at V and 3 bases at J, leaving 6 bases unmatched. CDR3: CASSQAWDSLYNEQFF. As DNA, the CDR3 is TGCGCCAGCAGCCAAGCGTGGGACAGTCTCTACAATGAGCAGTTCTTC.

This clone appeared once. This chain links TRBV27 with TRBJ2-1; D is perhaps TRBD1 (6 bases). Trimming removed 6 bases from V and 2 bases from J, with 17 bases in between. Germline CDR1 and CDR2: MNHEY and SMNVEV (reference sequence). The CDR3 extends over 16 amino acids. The CDR3 region is CASRPDSQGTYNEQFF. CDR3 in DNA: TGTGCCAGCAGGCCCGATTCACAGGGTACCTACAATGAGCAGTTCTTC.

V usage is TRBV14 and J usage is TRBJ1-2; 8 bases align to TRBD1. Germline V gene data show CDR1 as SGHDN and CDR2 as FVKESK. This CDR3 has 16 residues. V was clipped by 3 bases and J by 4 bases; unmatched bases: 10. CDR3 DNA sequence: TGTGCCAGCAGCCAGGAAGACAGGGGTACTCGCTATGGCTACACCTTC. Encoded protein: CASSQEDRGTRYGYTF.

This clone showed up just a few times. The chain joins TRBV27 to TRBJ1-2; D is unresolved. The CDR3 extends over 14 amino acids. Trimming cost V 5 bases and J 6 bases, with 16 bases left between them. Per the germline V gene, CDR1 is MNHEY and CDR2 is SMNVEV (reference sequence). CDR3 region: CASSVTLYSDGYTF. DNA for the CDR3: TGTGCCAGCAGTGTTACGCTATATAGCGATGGCTACACCTTC.

The chain combines TRBV7-9 with TRBJ2-7; D may be TRBD1 (5 bases). In germline, CDR1 is SEHNR, CDR2 FQNEAQ (reference sequence). Trimming took 2 bases from V and 3 from J, leaving 5 bases between them. The CDR3 has 12 residues. The CDR3 DNA reads TGTGCCAGCAGCTTACAGGGCTACGAGCAGTACTTC. It codes for CASSLQGYEQYF.

V gene TRBV4-3 combines with J gene TRBJ1-5; TRBD1 is a possible D gene (5 bases). V shed 0 bases and J shed 4 bases, with 7 bases lying between them. The CDR3 length is 14 residues. Germline V gene data show CDR1 as LGHNA and CDR2 as YSLEER. CDR3 nucleotide sequence: TGCGCCAGCAGCCAAGATCCAGGGAATCAGCCCCAGCATTTT. Its protein is CASSQDPGNQPQHF.

The chain uses TRBV5-4 and TRBJ2-5, with D possibly being TRBD1 (5 bases). This CDR3 is 14 amino acids long. V was cut by 3 bases and J by 1 base, with 10 bases left in between. The germline V gene encodes CDR1 SGHNT and CDR2 YYREEE (reference sequence). This CDR3 is CASSSGNSQETQYF. In DNA, the CDR3 is TGTGCCAGCAGCTCAGGGAATAGCCAAGAGACCCAGTACTTC.

V and J are TRBV9 and TRBJ2-2; 7 positions agree with TRBD1. The CDR3 has 15 residues. V lost 0 bases, J lost 3 bases, and 2 bases stayed unmatched. CDR1 is SGDLS and CDR2 is YYNGEE in the germline V gene. The CDR3 DNA reads as TGTGCCAGCAGCGTAGTGGGACAGTACACCGGGGAGCTGTTTTTT. It specifies CASSVVGQYTGELFF.

The chain carries TRBV11-2 and TRBJ2-3, with no clear D. The CDR3 totals 11 residues. In germline, CDR1 is SGHAT, CDR2 FQNNGV. The V end was cut by 1 base, the J end by 8 bases, with 4 bases between. The CDR3 DNA reads as TGTGCCAGCAGCTTAGGAGTTACGCAGTATTTT. It is translated as CASSLGVTQYF.